The next 18 T cell receptor beta chains were all read from a single sample in a study of CD8+CD57+ T cells in acquired aplastic anemia. TCR beta VDJ and CDR3 were profiled, and genomic DNA was the template. A single record per CDR3 protein comes from TCRdb applying MiXCR to the reads. The sample has 150,000 or so distinct CDR3 sequences, roughly half seen once; the top ten hold around 3.2%. Before being chosen for sequencing, patients had shown CD8+CD57+ cell expansion by flow cytometry. Sequencing used sorted CD4+, CD8+, or CD8+CD57+ T cells (not recorded which) from PBMCs. Source of these receptors: a human donor with aplastic anemia.

This clonotype was seen ten or more times. This sequence joins TRBV11-2 and TRBJ2-3, with D perhaps TRBD1 (6 bases). CDR1 SGHAT and CDR2 FQNNGV come from the germline V gene. V was trimmed by 2 bases and J by 6 bases, leaving 9 bases between them. This CDR3 has 13 amino acids. CDR3 protein: CASSLQGWDTQYF. The CDR3, as DNA: TGTGCCAGCAGCTTACAGGGGTGGGATACGCAGTATTTT.

This clonotype has just a few counts. V gene TRBV6-1 combines with J gene TRBJ1-3; D is unclear. Trimming stripped 7 bases from V and 4 bases from J, with 17 bases between. The CDR3 sequence is 15 residues long. Germline CDR1 is MNHNS and CDR2 is SASEGT. In DNA, the CDR3 is TGTGCCAGCATGAGGACGGGAGTTTACGGAAACACCATATATTTT. Translating gives CASMRTGVYGNTIYF.

This clonotype was seen ten or more times. V usage is TRBV20-1 and J usage is TRBJ2-1; no definite D call. Trimming removed 2 bases at V and 0 bases at J, with 14 bases between. Germline loops: CDR1 DFQATT, CDR2 SNEGSKA (reference sequence). This CDR3 has 16 residues. CDR3 in DNA: TGCAGTGCTAGACCCAATAGATTTAGCTCCTACAATGAGCAGTTCTTC. It specifies CSARPNRFSSYNEQFF.

This clonotype was observed many times. The J gene is TRBJ2-5, the V gene TRBV12-3 or TRBV12-4, with D uncertain. V was trimmed by 0 bases and J by 5 bases, leaving 13 bases between them. The CDR3 totals 15 residues. CDR3 amino acids: CASSLAHPVGETQYF. CDR3 DNA sequence: TGTGCCAGCAGTTTAGCGCATCCAGTGGGGGAGACCCAGTACTTC.

At least ten counts were recorded for this clonotype. The J gene is TRBJ1-1, the V gene TRBV12-3 or TRBV12-4; TRBD1 matches 7 bases. The CDR3 length is 18 residues. V gave up 6 bases and J gave up 1 base; unmatched junction bases: 17. DNA for the CDR3: TGTGCCAGCAGCCCGAGGACAGGAGGGGTTGATGAGAACACTGAAGCTTTCTTT. Translation: CASSPRTGGVDENTEAFF.

The chain combines TRBV29-1 with TRBJ2-7; maybe TRBD1 (6 bases). V lost 4 bases and J lost 6, with 28 bases in between. The CDR3 length is 17 residues. The germline CDR1 and CDR2 sequences are SQVTM and ANQGSEA. The DNA for the CDR3 is TGCAGCGTTGTTGTAATGGTATATGACGGGACATCTTTCGAGCAGTACTTC. This encodes CSVVVMVYDGTSFEQYF.

This clonotype was counted at least ten times. CDR3 nucleotide sequence: TGCGCCAGCAGCGACAGGGGGCGAGTAGATACGCAGTATTTT. Translating it yields CASSDRGRVDTQYF. The chain couples TRBV4-3 to TRBJ2-3, with 10 bases identical to TRBD1. V lost 5 bases to trimming and J lost 5 bases; unmatched junction nucleotides: 4. Germline V lookup: CDR1 LGHNA, CDR2 YSLEER. CDR3 length equals 14 residues.

This clonotype showed up many times. The chain uses TRBV19 and TRBJ1-5, with D uncertain. The V and J ends lost 5 bases and 4 bases respectively, with 6 bases between them. This CDR3 is built from 12 residues. Germline-derived CDR1 and CDR2 are LNHDA and SQIVND (reference sequence). This CDR3 is CASSLMNQPQHF. The CDR3 DNA follows: TGTGCCAGTAGTCTCATGAATCAGCCCCAGCATTTT.

Many counts were recorded for this clonotype. The chain employs TRBV2 and TRBJ1-5, with 8 bases matching TRBD1. Looked up from germline, CDR1 is SNHLY and CDR2 is FYNNEI. The CDR3 runs to 14 residues. J gave up 1 base and V 7 bases, and 3 bases lay outside the gene matches. In nucleotides, the CDR3 is TGTGCCAGCAAGGACAGGGAAAGCAATCAGCCCCAGCATTTT. Encoded protein: CASKDRESNQPQHF. The variable domain in full, with the rest retrieved from reference TRBV2 and TRBJ1-5, is EPEVTQTPSHQVTQMGQEVILRCVPISNHLYFYWYRQILGQKVEFLVSFYNNEISEKSEIFDDQFSVERPDGSNFTLKIRSTKLEDSAMYFCASKDRESNQPQHFGDGTRLSIL.

In the case of this clonotype: At one end the junction does not follow the germline gene, possibly because of a read error. The chain joins TRBV11-2 to TRBJ2-1, with a weak D call TRBD2 (7 bases). The germline CDR1 and CDR2 sequences are SGHAT and FQNNGV. This CDR3 spans 17 amino acids. CDR3 sequence (DNA): TGTGCCAGCAGCCTACGAAGGGCGGGGGCGAACTACAGTGAGCAGTTCTTC. Protein product: CASSLRRAGANYSEQFF.

This clonotype was detected ten times or more. CDR3: CASSYSNQGAEAFF. CDR3 bases: TGTGCCAGCAGTTACTCCAATCAGGGCGCTGAAGCTTTCTTT. J is TRBJ1-1 and V is TRBV6-2 or TRBV6-3; D possibly corresponds to TRBD1 (5 bases). Trimming took off 0 bases at V and 6 bases at J, with 11 bases between the two ends. Germline CDR1 and CDR2: MNHEY and SVGEGT. The CDR3 has 14 residues.

Many counts were recorded for this clonotype. This chain uses TRBV3-1 with TRBJ1-4, with D unclear. The germline CDR1 and CDR2 sequences are LGHDT and YNNKEL (reference sequence). The length of the CDR3 is 14 residues. Trimming cost V 1 base and J 8 bases, with 11 bases left between them. CDR3 bases: TGTGCCAGCAGCCAAGGGAGTGGAGTGGAAAAACTGTTTTTT. It specifies CASSQGSGVEKLFF.

The DNA of the CDR3 is TGTGCCAGCAGATCAGACAGGAGGTCCTACGAGCAGTACTTC. Translation gives CASRSDRRSYEQYF. The chain recombines TRBV7-2 with TRBJ2-7; tentatively, D is TRBD1 (6 bases). The V and J ends lost 6 bases and 1 base respectively, with 13 bases between them. Germline V gives CDR1 SGHTA, CDR2 FQGNSA. The CDR3 is 14 amino acids.

V and J are TRBV7-8 and TRBJ1-6, with D unclear. V was shortened by 2 bases and J by 7 bases, with 9 bases between the two germline ends. This CDR3 comprises 14 residues. CDR1 is SGHVS, CDR2 FQNEAQ, per germline. The CDR3: CASSLWTENSPLHF. CDR3 sequence (DNA): TGTGCCAGCAGCTTATGGACGGAGAATTCACCCCTCCACTTT.

This clonotype was seen ten or more times. This chain connects TRBV4-3 to TRBJ2-3; D is unresolved. The CDR3 spans 13 residues. V was clipped by 2 bases and J by 3 bases, with 6 bases between them. In germline, CDR1 is LGHNA, CDR2 YSLEER. The CDR3 region has the DNA TGCGCCAGCAGCCAAACGCGTACAGATACGCAGTATTTT. Translating gives CASSQTRTDTQYF.

This clonotype was seen many times. The V and J genes are TRBV6-1 and TRBJ1-1; D is undetermined. The V gene lost 7 bases and the J gene lost 1 base, with 13 bases spanning the gap. Germline assignment: CDR1 MNHNS and CDR2 SASEGT. The CDR3 runs 14 residues. CDR3 DNA sequence: TGTGCCAGCATGAGAATCCACCCGAACACTGAAGCTTTCTTT. Translated: CASMRIHPNTEAFF.

This chain joins TRBV6-1 and TRBJ1-2; D unresolved. This CDR3 contains 16 residues. Per the germline V gene, CDR1 is MNHNS and CDR2 is SASEGT. The V and J ends lost 2 bases and 0 bases respectively, with 13 bases between them. The DNA for the CDR3 is TGTGCCAGCAGTGAAATCGGACGGACTACTAACTATGGCTACACCTTC. Protein: CASSEIGRTTNYGYTF.

There are many counts of this clonotype. This chain links TRBV6-1 with TRBJ2-7; 8 bases fit TRBD1. CDR3 length equals 13 residues. The V segment lost 6 bases and the J segment 4 bases; nucleotides outside the gene matches: 5. Germline-derived CDR1 and CDR2 are MNHNS and SASEGT. The CDR3 protein is CASRGTGSYEQYF. CDR3 bases: TGTGCCAGCAGAGGGACAGGTTCGTACGAGCAGTACTTC.